A selection of T cell receptor beta chains follows, all from one sample in a study of blood T cell repertoires in COVID-19. Assay used: immunoSEQ multiplex PCR; TCRdb lists only in-frame clones, some missing. The table shows 60,000 to 70,000 clones, with 65% to 90% occurring only once. Sequenced input: peripheral blood. The receptors were gathered from an older woman with acute or convalescent COVID-19. The CDR3 runs from the conserved cysteine through the conserved F or W. A D gene is named only where the DNA matches it firmly. Not every row has a clone size; where given, it reads once, few, many or a size class.

v_gene,abundance,d_gene,j_gene,CDR3aa,CDR3nt
TRBV7-6,-,-,TRBJ1-6,CASSLGGDFSPLHF,TGTGCCAGCAGCTTAGGGGGGGATTTTTCACCCCTCCACTTT
TRBV7-8,once,-,TRBJ2-6,CASSPYQDQTGATVLTF,TGTGCCAGCAGCCCGTACCAAGACCAGACAGGCGCCACCGTCCTGACTTTC
TRBV10-2,-,-,TRBJ2-3,CASSEYTDTQYF,TGCGCCAGCAGTGAATACACAGATACGCAGTATTTT
TRBV6-5,-,-,TRBJ2-7,CASSYVRQGNEQYF,TGTGCCAGCAGTTACGTCCGGCAGGGGAACGAGCAGTACTTC
TRBV28,-,-,TRBJ2-6,CASSYHEGSPGANVLTF,TGTGCCAGCAGTTATCATGAGGGAAGTCCTGGGGCCAACGTCCTGACTTTC
TRBV11-2,few,-,TRBJ1-4,CASSLSEGTNEKLFF,TGTGCCAGCAGCTTAAGTGAGGGTACTAATGAAAAACTGTTTTTT
TRBV24-1,-,TRBD2,TRBJ2-7,CATSLSGTYEQYF,TGTGCCACCAGTCTAAGCGGGACCTACGAGCAGTACTTC
TRBV5-1,-,-,TRBJ1-2,CASSLEAREGYTF,TGCGCCAGCAGCTTGGAAGCCAGGGAAGGCTACACCTTC
TRBV2,medium-sized,-,TRBJ1-5,CASSGQSEDPQPQHF,TGTGCCAGCAGTGGACAGTCCGAGGACCCACAGCCCCAGCATTTT
TRBV5-1,once,-,TRBJ1-1,CASSLVHGRDTEAFF,TGCGCCAGCAGCTTGGTCCATGGCAGGGACACTGAAGCTTTCTTT
TRBV28,-,TRBD1,TRBJ1-2,CASSLLPGQGYGYTF,TGTGCCAGCAGTTTACTTCCGGGACAGGGTTACGGCTACACCTTC
TRBV24-1,-,-,TRBJ2-1,CATSDFSANEQFF,TGTGCCACCAGTGATTTCAGTGCTAATGAGCAGTTCTTC
TRBV13,-,TRBD2,TRBJ2-1,CASTLLAGNEQFF,TGTGCCAGCACTCTCCTAGCGGGAAATGAGCAGTTCTTC
TRBV6-5,few,TRBD1,TRBJ1-2,CASSRTGGGYTF,TGTGCCAGCAGTCGGACAGGCGGTGGCTACACCTTC
TRBV30,-,-,TRBJ2-1,CASTRRGWEQFF,TGTGCCTCGACTAGAAGGGGATGGGAGCAGTTCTTC
TRBV28,-,-,TRBJ2-3,CASRAGTTDTQYF,TGTGCCAGCAGAGCGGGCACCACAGATACGCAGTATTTT
TRBV5-5,-,TRBD2,TRBJ2-5,CASSLALAEETQYF,TGTGCCAGCAGCTTGGCCCTAGCGGAAGAGACCCAGTACTTC
TRBV7-2,-,TRBD1,TRBJ1-6,CASSLAWTGFDSPLHF,TGTGCCAGCAGCTTAGCTTGGACAGGGTTTGATTCACCCCTCCACTTT
TRBV5-4,-,-,TRBJ2-7,CASSLAAGTYEQYF,TGTGCCAGCAGCTTGGCTGCAGGAACCTACGAGCAGTACTTC
TRBV6-4,-,TRBD1,TRBJ2-7,CASSDSGIGDSSFYEQYF,TGTGCCAGCAGTGACTCGGGTATAGGGGACAGTTCTTTCTACGAGCAGTACTTC
TRBV15,-,-,TRBJ2-1,CATSTSRDFVYNEQFF,TGTGCCACCAGCACCTCGCGGGACTTCGTCTACAATGAGCAGTTCTTC
TRBV5-4,-,TRBD2,TRBJ2-3,CASSLSLAATDTQYF,TGTGCCAGCAGCTTGAGTCTAGCGGCCACAGATACGCAGTATTTT
TRBV19,-,-,TRBJ1-2,CASQSTSGGYYGYTF,TGTGCCAGCCAATCTACCTCGGGAGGCTACTATGGCTACACCTTC
TRBV6-5,-,TRBD1,TRBJ1-2,CASSRQGLYGYTF,TGTGCCAGCAGTCGACAGGGTTTGTATGGCTACACCTTC
TRBV3-1/TRBV3-2,-,TRBD2,TRBJ2-1,CASSQGLAGAEQFF,TGTGCCAGCAGCCAGGGACTAGCGGGAGCTGAGCAGTTCTTC
TRBV14,-,TRBD1,TRBJ2-1,CASSPGQGFFEQFF,TGTGCCAGCAGCCCGGGACAGGGATTCTTTGAGCAGTTCTTC
TRBV7-2,-,-,TRBJ1-6,CASTAGYNSPLHF,TGTGCCAGCACGGCAGGGTATAATTCACCCCTCCACTTT
TRBV3-1/TRBV3-2,-,-,TRBJ1-1,CASSRTTSRTANTEAFF,TGTGCCAGCAGCCGAACAACCTCCAGGACAGCGAACACTGAAGCTTTCTTT
TRBV5-1,-,TRBD1,TRBJ1-2,CASSSQGLGYTF,TGCGCCAGCAGCTCACAGGGGCTTGGCTACACCTTC
TRBV27,-,-,TRBJ1-1,CASSGQMNTEAFF,TGTGCCAGCAGTGGACAGATGAACACTGAAGCTTTCTTT
TRBV5-1,-,TRBD1,TRBJ1-1,CASSSSGTGGPEAFF,TGCGCCAGCAGCTCCTCCGGGACAGGGGGCCCTGAAGCTTTCTTT
TRBV9,-,TRBD2,TRBJ2-1,CASSVEGGRGGNEQFF,TGTGCCAGCAGCGTAGAGGGCGGAAGGGGAGGGAATGAGCAGTTCTTC
TRBV3-1/TRBV3-2,-,TRBD1,TRBJ1-2,CASSPGGNYGYTF,TGTGCCAGCAGTCCAGGGGGGAACTATGGCTACACCTTC
TRBV5-6,-,TRBD1,TRBJ1-1,CASSWGQGEAFF,TGTGCCAGCAGCTGGGGACAGGGGGAAGCTTTCTTT
TRBV7-2,-,-,TRBJ1-5,CASSQNLGNQPQHF,TGTGCCAGCAGCCAGAATTTGGGCAATCAGCCCCAGCATTTT
TRBV29-1,once,-,TRBJ1-1,CSVTGKYTEAFF,TGCAGCGTAACCGGGAAGTACACTGAAGCTTTCTTT
TRBV3-1/TRBV3-2,-,-,TRBJ1-1,CASSQDRGGAFF,TGTGCCAGCAGCCAAGATCGGGGTGGGGCTTTCTTT
TRBV7-2,-,TRBD2,TRBJ2-2,CASSLALAGLTGELFF,TGTGCCAGCAGCTTAGCGCTAGCGGGGCTCACCGGGGAGCTGTTTTTT
TRBV29-1,-,TRBD1,TRBJ2-3,CSVLPGTGGRDTQYF,TGCAGCGTTCTTCCGGGGACAGGGGGGAGAGATACGCAGTATTTT
TRBV28,once,-,TRBJ1-5,CASSLLAGNQPQHF,TGTGCCAGCAGTTTATTGGCAGGCAATCAGCCCCAGCATTTT
TRBV30,-,-,TRBJ1-2,CAWSRSYGYTF,TGTGCCTGGAGCCGCAGCTATGGCTACACCTTC
TRBV29-1,-,TRBD1,TRBJ1-1,CSVEGQMNTEAFF,TGCAGCGTGGAGGGACAGATGAACACTGAAGCTTTCTTT
TRBV6-6,-,-,TRBJ1-2,CASSYAGAWGYTF,TGTGCCAGCAGTTACGCGGGGGCGTGGGGCTACACCTTC
TRBV4-2,-,TRBD2,TRBJ2-3,CASSQDGTSGGDTQYF,TGTGCCAGCAGCCAAGACGGGACTAGCGGGGGAGATACGCAGTATTTT
TRBV27,-,TRBD2,TRBJ2-3,CASSLVLAGPSDTQYF,TGTGCCAGCAGTTTAGTTCTAGCGGGGCCCTCAGATACGCAGTATTTT
TRBV18,once,TRBD1,TRBJ1-1,CASSPIQGALVTEAFF,TGTGCCAGCTCACCAATACAGGGGGCTTTGGTCACTGAAGCTTTCTTT
TRBV4-2,-,-,TRBJ1-2,CASSQEVGLAADRLYGYTF,TGTGCCAGCAGCCAAGAGGTTGGGTTAGCAGCAGATCGGCTCTATGGCTACACCTTC
TRBV19,-,TRBD1,TRBJ1-3,CASKTTGGESSGNTIYF,TGTGCCAGTAAAACCACAGGGGGCGAATCCTCTGGAAACACCATATATTTT
TRBV5-1,-,TRBD1,TRBJ2-5,CASSLSRDSQPPSVQYF,TGCGCCAGCAGCTTGTCGAGGGACAGCCAGCCCCCCTCTGTTCAGTACTTC
TRBV4-1,once,TRBD1,TRBJ1-1,CASSREGGRSNTEAFF,TGCGCCAGCAGCCGAGAAGGGGGCCGCTCGAACACTGAAGCTTTCTTT
TRBV4-1,-,TRBD2,TRBJ2-3,CASSQDGAGVRTDTQYF,TGCGCCAGCAGCCAAGATGGAGCGGGAGTTCGCACAGATACGCAGTATTTT
TRBV24-1,few,TRBD2,TRBJ2-1,CATSDTGLAASNEQFF,TGTGCCACCAGTGACACAGGACTAGCGGCAAGCAATGAGCAGTTCTTC
TRBV2,-,-,TRBJ1-2,CASSEYTGRYGYTF,TGTGCCAGCAGTGAATACACAGGGAGATATGGCTACACCTTC
TRBV11-3,-,TRBD1,TRBJ2-2,CASSEGQGASGELFF,TGTGCCAGCAGCGAGGGACAGGGGGCGAGCGGGGAGCTGTTTTTT
TRBV10-3,-,-,TRBJ1-1,CAISGGGSTTEAFF,TGTGCCATCAGTGGAGGCGGATCCACCACTGAAGCTTTCTTT
TRBV11-3,-,TRBD2,TRBJ2-2,CASSSGLAGTGELFF,TGTGCCAGCAGCTCGGGACTAGCGGGCACCGGGGAGCTGTTTTTT
TRBV5-6,-,-,TRBJ1-2,CASSSGQKVYGYTF,TGTGCCAGCAGCTCTGGACAGAAAGTCTATGGCTACACCTTC
TRBV6-5,once,-,TRBJ2-7,CASGMTQGYEQYF,TGTGCCAGCGGGATGACACAGGGATACGAGCAGTACTTC
TRBV5-6,-,-,TRBJ1-2,CASSPGWGRHGYTF,TGTGCCAGCAGTCCCGGGTGGGGCCGTCATGGCTACACCTTC
TRBV21-1,-,-,TRBJ1-6,CASSKDREKDNSPLHF,TGTGCCAGCAGCAAAGACCGGGAGAAGGATAATTCACCCCTCCACTTT